A single sample gave rise to the 5 T cell receptor beta chains below, sequenced in a study of response to subunit inactivated influenza vaccine (dated by TCRdb to the late 2010s). Library preparation employed RT-PCR. TCRdb shows the sequencer as Illumina HiSeq 2500. TCRdb applied fastp at Q25 and MiXCR to the public reads, then kept only in-frame beta chains. Each CDR3 protein appears once, grouped with its most common genes and DNA. In all, the sample holds approximately 700,000 distinct CDR3 sequences, and approximately 15% of those were seen once. Jointly, the top ten make up 6% to 8% of the sample. The sample in question was PBMCs from blood, obtained about 14 days before vaccination. The receptors stem from a man in his forties or fifties who received an inactivated influenza vaccine. Donor details come from another sample of the same person, matched by shared clones.

Only a few counts were recorded for this clonotype. The V and J genes are TRBV15 and TRBJ2-3, with 9 bases lining up with TRBD2. Per germline, CDR1 LNHNV and CDR2 YYDKDF (reference sequence). The CDR3 has 17 residues. V lost 8 bases, J lost 0 bases, and 12 bases stayed unmatched. CDR3 nucleotide sequence: TGTGCCACCGTAGCGCGGGGGGGCTTATCTAGCACAGATACGCAGTATTTT. Its protein is CATVARGGLSSTDTQYF.

This clonotype was seen more than once but under ten times. CDR3 nucleotide sequence: TGTGCCAGCAGTTACGCCGGCGAAGGGGGCTACGAGCAGTACTTC. This translates into CASSYAGEGGYEQYF. The chain couples TRBV6-2 or TRBV6-3 to TRBJ2-7, with a possible D match to TRBD1 (6 bases). Germline V gene sequence: CDR1 MNHEY, CDR2 SVGEGT. Trimming left V 2 bases short and J 3 bases short, with 14 bases between. This CDR3 has 15 residues.

The CDR3 region is CSARDLTGRAGYNEQFF. As DNA, the CDR3 is TGCAGTGCTAGAGATCTTACCGGGAGGGCTGGCTACAATGAGCAGTTCTTC. V and J are TRBV20-1 and TRBJ2-1, with 8 positions matching TRBD2. The CDR3 contains 17 residues. With V trimmed by 0 bases and J by 3 bases, 10 bases remained unmatched. Germline loops: CDR1 DFQATT, CDR2 SNEGSKA (reference sequence).

The J gene is TRBJ2-7, the V gene TRBV11-2; TRBD2 matches 9 bases. Germline V gene lookup returns CDR1 SGHAT and CDR2 FQNNGV. V lost 9 bases and J lost 6; bases outside the gene matches: 12. CDR3 length: 14 residues. DNA of the CDR3: TGTGCCAGTACCATGGTAGCGGGAGTCATCGAGCAGTACTTC. It codes for CASTMVAGVIEQYF.

This clonotype occurred a few times. The chain employs TRBV4-3 and TRBJ2-7, with 12 bases that match TRBD2. Germline V lookup: CDR1 LGHNA, CDR2 YSLEER. The V segment lost 4 bases and the J segment 2 bases; nucleotides outside the gene matches: 3. The CDR3 consists of 15 residues. In DNA, the CDR3 is TGCGCCAGCAGCCGACGACTAGCGGGGGCCTACGAGCAGTACTTC. It is translated as CASSRRLAGAYEQYF.